These T cell receptor beta chains were read from a single sample in a study of T cell repertoires in cytomegalovirus infection. These TCRs are of unknown antigen specificity. MiXCR was run by TCRdb on the reads, yielding one entry per CDR3 protein. The sample includes 830,000 or so distinct CDR3 sequences, approximately 32% seen only once; the top ten take over 10%. The material sequenced was cultured CD8+ T cells from PBMCs, taken from culture after CMV antigen stimulation. Every receptor here comes from a human donor in good health (CMV status not recorded). Some clones in this sample may be carry-over from other donors' samples. Each CDR3 is given with its conserved first and last residue.

TRBV6-1	TRBJ2-2	CASSASPGGGDTGELFF
TRBV19	TRBJ2-7	CASSMLAGGPRDREQYF
TRBV7-2	TRBJ2-5	CASSLWGLAGVETQYF
TRBV5-6	TRBJ2-5	CASSSPAKYQETQYF
TRBV25-1	TRBJ2-1	CPSSETTSSYNEQFF
TRBV7-8	TRBJ1-2	CASSLVRGNYGYTF
TRBV12-3/TRBV12-4	TRBJ2-3	CASSNNADTQYF
TRBV19	TRBJ2-2	CASSIPSVYRVTGELFF
TRBV4-1	TRBJ1-1	CASSQRTGEYTEAFF
TRBV6-5	TRBJ1-1	CASSYSKYWTANTEAFF
TRBV6-1	TRBJ1-1	CASSEEGVNTEAFF
TRBV5-4	TRBJ1-2	CASSPRTGHLFGYTF
TRBV7-2	TRBJ1-2	CASSLGAVPNYGYTF
TRBV10-2	TRBJ1-1	CASTDSNTEAFF
TRBV5-5	TRBJ2-4	CASSLAWGKAKNIQYF
TRBV7-9	TRBJ2-7	CASSALWGSYEQYF
TRBV4-1	TRBJ1-5	CASSPREGNSNQPQHF
TRBV20-1	TRBJ2-1	CSARDTTSGGHNEQFF
TRBV27	TRBJ1-2	CASSWTRGTLDGYTF
TRBV7-6	TRBJ2-2	CASSRPSGGASIGELFF
TRBV7-2	TRBJ2-3	CASSQKRGGRGDTQYF
TRBV7-2	TRBJ1-5	CASSLSVGPQHF
TRBV7-6	TRBJ2-7	CASSPPGGEYEQYF
TRBV6-5	TRBJ2-2	CASSYVQNTGELFF
TRBV6-6	TRBJ1-1	CASSYSLYGTEAFF
TRBV7-9	TRBJ2-3	CASTGRSRGTDTQYF
TRBV27	TRBJ1-1	CASSLGPGSLGTEAFF
TRBV6-2/TRBV6-3	TRBJ1-5	CARPPRGMGNQSQHF
TRBV12-3/TRBV12-4	TRBJ1-3	CASSLDKLSGNTIYF
TRBV7-9	TRBJ2-1	CASSLAFETGSLYNEQFF
TRBV7-2	TRBJ2-2	CASSFGSGVGELFF
TRBV7-2	TRBJ2-7	CASTYLAGGLEQYF
TRBV19	TRBJ2-3	CASSLHRDIWTDTQYF
TRBV28	TRBJ2-3	CASSFDRGDRSGASTDTQYF
TRBV7-8	TRBJ2-5	CASSFNLAGGGETQYF
TRBV7-2	TRBJ1-1	CASSLARPGLDAEAFF
TRBV4-2	TRBJ1-1	CASSQFLHPDKMNTEAFF